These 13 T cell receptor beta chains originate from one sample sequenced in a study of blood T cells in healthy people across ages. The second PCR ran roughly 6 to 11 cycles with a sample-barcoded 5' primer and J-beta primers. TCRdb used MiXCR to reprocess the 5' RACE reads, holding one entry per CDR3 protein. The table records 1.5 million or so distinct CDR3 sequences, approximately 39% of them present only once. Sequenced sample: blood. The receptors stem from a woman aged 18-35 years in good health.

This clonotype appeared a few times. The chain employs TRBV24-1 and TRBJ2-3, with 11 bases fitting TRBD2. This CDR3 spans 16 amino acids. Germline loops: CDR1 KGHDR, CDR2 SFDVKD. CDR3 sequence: CATSPISGRATDTQYF. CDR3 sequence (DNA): TGTGCTACCTCCCCTATTAGCGGGAGGGCCACAGATACGCAGTATTTT.

This CDR3 is CSARAGLGLAGVNEQFF. For the CDR3, the DNA is TGCAGTGCTAGAGCGGGTTTGGGACTAGCGGGAGTAAACGAGCAGTTCTTC. V usage is TRBV20-1 and J usage is TRBJ2-1; TRBD2 agrees at 14 bases. The germline gives CDR1 DFQATT, CDR2 SNEGSKA (reference sequence). CDR3 size: 17 residues. Losses at the gene ends were 1 base for V and 10 bases for J; bases not matched to a gene: 12.

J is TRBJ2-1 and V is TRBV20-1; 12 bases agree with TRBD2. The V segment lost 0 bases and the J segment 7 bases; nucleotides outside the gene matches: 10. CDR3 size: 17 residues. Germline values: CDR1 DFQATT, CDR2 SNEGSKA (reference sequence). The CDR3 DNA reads TGCAGTGCTAGAGATCGTCTAGCGGGAGGGCGGATAAATGAGCAGTTCTTC. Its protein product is CSARDRLAGGRINEQFF.

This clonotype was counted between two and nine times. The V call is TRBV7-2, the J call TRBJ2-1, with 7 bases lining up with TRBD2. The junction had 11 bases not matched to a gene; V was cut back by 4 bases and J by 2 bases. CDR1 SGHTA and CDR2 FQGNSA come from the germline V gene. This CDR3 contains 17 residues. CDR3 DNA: TGTGCCAGCAGCTCCGTACCAATCGGGGGGACCTACAATGAGCAGTTCTTC. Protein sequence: CASSSVPIGGTYNEQFF.

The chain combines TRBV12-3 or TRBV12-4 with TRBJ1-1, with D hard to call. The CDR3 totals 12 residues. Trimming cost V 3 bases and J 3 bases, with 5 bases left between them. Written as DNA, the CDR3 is TGTGCCAGCAGTTTGTTGCACACTGAAGCTTTCTTT. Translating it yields CASSLLHTEAFF.

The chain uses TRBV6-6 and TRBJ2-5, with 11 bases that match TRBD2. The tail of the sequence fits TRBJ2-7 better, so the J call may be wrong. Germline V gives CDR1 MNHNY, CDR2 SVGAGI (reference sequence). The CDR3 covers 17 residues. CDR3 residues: CASSYRTGASGRYEQYF. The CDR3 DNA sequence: TGTGCCAGCAGTTACAGGACCGGGGCTAGCGGGAGGTACGAGCAGTACTTC.

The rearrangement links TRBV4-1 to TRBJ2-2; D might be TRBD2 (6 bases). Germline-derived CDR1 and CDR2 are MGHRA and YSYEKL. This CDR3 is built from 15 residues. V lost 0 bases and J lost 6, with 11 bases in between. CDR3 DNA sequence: TGCGCCAGCAGCCAAGAAAGCGGCGGGGCCGGGGAGCTGTTTTTT. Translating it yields CASSQESGGAGELFF.

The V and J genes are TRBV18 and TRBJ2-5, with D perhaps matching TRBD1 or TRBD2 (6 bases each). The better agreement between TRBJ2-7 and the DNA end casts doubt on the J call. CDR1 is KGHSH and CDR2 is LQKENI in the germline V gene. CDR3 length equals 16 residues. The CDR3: CANPLLRGERSYEQYF. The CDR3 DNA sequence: TGTGCCAACCCGCTTTTGAGGGGGGAGAGGTCCTACGAGCAGTACTTC.

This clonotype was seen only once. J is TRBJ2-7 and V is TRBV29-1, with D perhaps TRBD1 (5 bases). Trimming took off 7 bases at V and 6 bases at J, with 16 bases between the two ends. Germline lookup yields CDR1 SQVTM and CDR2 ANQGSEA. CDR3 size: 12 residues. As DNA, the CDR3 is TGCAGCGGAATGAGTGGGGCTGGCGAGCAGTACTTC. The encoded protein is CSGMSGAGEQYF.

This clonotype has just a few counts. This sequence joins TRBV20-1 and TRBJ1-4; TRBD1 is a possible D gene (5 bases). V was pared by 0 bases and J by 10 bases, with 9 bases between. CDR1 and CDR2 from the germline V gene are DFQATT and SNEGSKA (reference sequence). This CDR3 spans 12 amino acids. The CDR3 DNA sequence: TGCAGTGCTAGAGAGGCAGGGTCAAAACTGTTTTTT. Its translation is CSAREAGSKLFF.

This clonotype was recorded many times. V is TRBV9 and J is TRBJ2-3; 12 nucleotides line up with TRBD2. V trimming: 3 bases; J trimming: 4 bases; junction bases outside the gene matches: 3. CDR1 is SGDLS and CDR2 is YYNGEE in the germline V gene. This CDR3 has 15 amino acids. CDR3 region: CASSALAGGADTQYF. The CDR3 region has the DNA TGTGCCAGCAGCGCTCTAGCGGGAGGGGCAGATACGCAGTATTTT.

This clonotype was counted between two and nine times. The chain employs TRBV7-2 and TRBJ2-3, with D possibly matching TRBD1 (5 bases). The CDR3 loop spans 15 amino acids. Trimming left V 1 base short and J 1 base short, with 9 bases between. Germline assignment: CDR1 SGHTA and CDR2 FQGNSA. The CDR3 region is CASSLDRSGTDTQYF. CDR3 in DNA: TGTGCCAGCAGCTTAGACAGGAGCGGCACAGATACGCAGTATTTT.

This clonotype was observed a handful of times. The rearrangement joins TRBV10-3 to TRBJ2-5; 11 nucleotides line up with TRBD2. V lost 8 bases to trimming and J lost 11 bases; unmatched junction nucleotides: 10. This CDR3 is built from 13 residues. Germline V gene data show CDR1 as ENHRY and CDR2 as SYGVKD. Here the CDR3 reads CAIASGGIDEQYF. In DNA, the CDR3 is TGTGCCATCGCTAGCGGGGGGATCGATGAGCAGTACTTC.